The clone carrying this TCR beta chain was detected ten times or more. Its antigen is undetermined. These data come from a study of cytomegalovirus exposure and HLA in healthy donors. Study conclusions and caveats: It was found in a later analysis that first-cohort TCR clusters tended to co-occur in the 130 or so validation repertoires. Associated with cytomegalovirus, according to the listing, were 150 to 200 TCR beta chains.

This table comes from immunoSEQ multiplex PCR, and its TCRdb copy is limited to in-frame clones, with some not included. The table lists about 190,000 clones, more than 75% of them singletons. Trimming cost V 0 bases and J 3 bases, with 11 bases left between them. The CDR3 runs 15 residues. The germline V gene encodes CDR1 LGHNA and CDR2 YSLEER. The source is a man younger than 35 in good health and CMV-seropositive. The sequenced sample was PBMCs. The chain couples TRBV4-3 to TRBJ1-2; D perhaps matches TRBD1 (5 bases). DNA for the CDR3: TGCGCCAGCAGCCAAGATGGGGGGGAATACTATGGCTACACCTTC. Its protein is CASSQDGGEYYGYTF.